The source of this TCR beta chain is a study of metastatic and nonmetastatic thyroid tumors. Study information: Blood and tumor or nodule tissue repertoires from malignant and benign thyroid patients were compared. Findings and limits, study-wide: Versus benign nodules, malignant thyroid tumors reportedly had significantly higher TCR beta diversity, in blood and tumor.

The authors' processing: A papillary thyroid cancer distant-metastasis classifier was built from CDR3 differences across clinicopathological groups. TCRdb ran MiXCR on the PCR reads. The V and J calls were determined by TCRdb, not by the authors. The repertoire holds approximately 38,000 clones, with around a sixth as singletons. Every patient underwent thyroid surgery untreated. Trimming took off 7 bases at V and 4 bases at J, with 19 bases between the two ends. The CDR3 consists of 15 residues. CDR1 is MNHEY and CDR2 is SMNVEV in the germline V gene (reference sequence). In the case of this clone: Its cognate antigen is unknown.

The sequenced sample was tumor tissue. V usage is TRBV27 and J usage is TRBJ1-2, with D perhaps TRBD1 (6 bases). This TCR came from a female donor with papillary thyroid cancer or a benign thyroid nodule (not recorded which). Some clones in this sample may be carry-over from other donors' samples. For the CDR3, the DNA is TGTGCCAGCAAATCACGGGACACATTCGGCTATGGCTACACCTTC. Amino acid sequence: CASKSRDTFGYGYTF.